The 15 T cell receptor beta chains listed next were all sequenced from one sample in a study of cytomegalovirus exposure and HLA in healthy donors. PCR employed 60 Vbeta and 13 Jbeta primers. TCRdb's table, derived via immunoSEQ multiplex PCR, lists solely in-frame clones and lacks some. This table has over 100,000 clones, over 65% appearing once. Material: PBMCs. The receptor source for this set is a man in his forties in good health and CMV-seronegative.

The chain employs TRBV18 and TRBJ1-4, with D unresolved. V lost 1 base and J 0 bases, leaving 9 bases between the germline ends. Per the germline V gene, CDR1 is KGHSH and CDR2 is LQKENI. CDR3 length: 16 amino acids. CDR3 nucleotide sequence: TGTGCCAGCTCACCACAGAGGGCAGCAACTAATGAAAAACTGTTTTTT. Protein: CASSPQRAATNEKLFF.

J is TRBJ2-5 and V is TRBV19; TRBD1 is a possible D gene (6 bases). The DNA end is a closer match to TRBJ2-7, so the J assignment may be wrong. This CDR3 has 14 amino acids. Germline CDR1 LNHDA, CDR2 SQIVND (reference sequence). CDR3 region: CASSPQGTSYEQYF. As DNA, the CDR3 is TGTGCCAGTAGTCCACAGGGAACCTCCTACGAGCAGTACTTC.

V gene TRBV27 combines with J gene TRBJ2-7; 7 nucleotides match TRBD1. The germline gives CDR1 MNHEY, CDR2 SMNVEV (reference sequence). The V and J ends lost 2 bases and 3 bases, in that order; junction bases with no gene match: 7. The CDR3 extends over 15 amino acids. The CDR3 loop is CASSLRQGVSYEQYF. DNA of the CDR3: TGTGCCAGCAGTTTACGACAGGGAGTGAGCTACGAGCAGTACTTC.

V is TRBV19 and J is TRBJ1-4; 9 positions match TRBD1. The V gene's germline CDR1 is LNHDA and CDR2 SQIVND (reference sequence). The CDR3 spans 16 residues. V dropped 2 bases and J dropped 7; count of bases not matched to a gene: 8. The CDR3 bases are TGTGCCAGTAGTATAACCGGGACAGGGTTTCGTGAAAAACTGTTTTTT. Translated: CASSITGTGFREKLFF.

The rearrangement uses TRBV28 and TRBJ2-7, with 11 positions matching TRBD1. The CDR3 is 15 residues long. The junction had 11 bases not matched to a gene; V was cut back by 9 bases and J by 4 bases. Germline assignment: CDR1 MDHEN and CDR2 SYDVKM. CDR3 sequence reads: CASKTGTGGRYEQYF. As DNA, the CDR3 is TGTGCCAGTAAAACCGGGACAGGGGGTAGGTACGAGCAGTACTTC.

The chain uses TRBV7-2 and TRBJ1-1; D is ambiguous. The V gene's germline CDR1 is SGHTA and CDR2 FQGNSA. Trimming removed 1 base at V and 4 bases at J, with 7 bases between. The CDR3 is 13 amino acids. CDR3 nucleotide sequence: TGTGCCAGCAGCTTAGGTGAGGGCACTGAAGCTTTCTTT. Residues: CASSLGEGTEAFF.

The chain recombines TRBV7-2 with TRBJ1-5; possible D gene TRBD1, 5 bases. The CDR3 spans 14 residues. Trimming shortened V by 2 bases and J by 3 bases, and 8 bases separated the two germline ends. Germline V CDR1 and CDR2: SGHTA, FQGNSA. CDR3 in amino acids: CASSLSGANQPQHF. Written as DNA, the CDR3 is TGTGCCAGCAGCTTAAGCGGGGCCAATCAGCCCCAGCATTTT.

This rearrangement joins TRBV30 to TRBJ1-1, with TRBD1 matching over 8 bases. CDR1 GTSNPN and CDR2 SVGIG come from the germline V gene (reference sequence). The J segment lost 6 bases and the V segment lost 3 bases, leaving 9 bases of the junction unmatched. This CDR3 has 14 residues. The CDR3 loop is CAWSDDRGPAEAFF. Here the CDR3 DNA reads TGTGCCTGGAGCGATGACAGGGGTCCCGCTGAAGCTTTCTTT.

CDR3 sequence reads: CASKPPGVGGAEAFF. In nucleotides, the CDR3 is TGTGCCAGCAAACCCCCTGGGGTTGGGGGCGCTGAAGCTTTCTTT. The chain recombines TRBV28 with TRBJ1-1; D is perhaps TRBD1 (6 bases). The CDR3 sequence is 15 residues long. Germline CDR1 is MDHEN and CDR2 is SYDVKM. V dropped 7 bases and J dropped 6 bases, with 21 bases sitting between them.

Only a few counts were recorded for this clone. This chain connects TRBV28 to TRBJ1-1; D possibly corresponds to TRBD1 (5 bases). With 1 base removed from V and 4 bases from J, the gap between germline ends came to 16 bases. The CDR3 is 16 residues long. Germline-derived CDR1 and CDR2 are MDHEN and SYDVKM. CDR3: CASSLSGRALGTEAFF. The CDR3 DNA reads as TGTGCCAGCAGTTTATCGGGCAGGGCCCTGGGCACTGAAGCTTTCTTT.

There are a few counts of this clone. V is TRBV10-2 and J is TRBJ2-3, with 12 bases that match TRBD2. Germline lookup yields CDR1 WSHSY and CDR2 SAAADI. The J segment lost 6 bases and the V segment lost 4 bases, leaving 8 bases of the junction unmatched. This CDR3 has 16 residues. The CDR3: CASSVLAGGPLDTQYF. In DNA, the CDR3 is TGCGCCAGCAGTGTTCTAGCGGGGGGGCCTTTGGATACGCAGTATTTT.

The chain has TRBV28 and TRBJ2-1; maybe TRBD2 (6 bases). The CDR3 totals 14 residues. The V and J ends lost 2 bases and 7 bases respectively, with 12 bases between them. Germline V gene sequence: CDR1 MDHEN, CDR2 SYDVKM. The CDR3 DNA reads as TGTGCCAGCAGTTTAGGTCTAGCGTTAAATGAGCAGTTCTTC. Translated, it gives CASSLGLALNEQFF.

This clone has just one count. The chain uses TRBV5-1 and TRBJ2-1, with TRBD2 identical over 10 bases. This CDR3 contains 15 residues. Losses at the gene ends were 0 bases for V and 10 bases for J; bases not matched to a gene: 7. Germline V gene data show CDR1 as SGHRS and CDR2 as YFSETQ. The CDR3 DNA reads as TGCGCCAGCAGCTTGGTAGCGGGGGGACCAGGGGAGCAGTTCTTC. It codes for CASSLVAGGPGEQFF.

This rearrangement joins TRBV28 to TRBJ2-7; 9 nucleotides agree with TRBD1. Germline-derived CDR1 and CDR2 are MDHEN and SYDVKM. The CDR3 has 14 residues. Losses at the gene ends were 7 bases for V and 3 bases for J; bases not matched to a gene: 7. CDR3 residues: CASKIRDRVYEQYF. The CDR3, as DNA: TGTGCCAGCAAGATTAGGGACAGGGTCTACGAGCAGTACTTC. Combining the CDR3 with reference TRBV28 and TRBJ2-7 gives the whole variable domain DVKVTQSSRYLVKRTGEKVFLECVQDMDHENMFWYRQDPGLGLRLIYFSYDVKMKEKGDIPEGYSVSREKKERFSLILESASTNQTSMYLCASKIRDRVYEQYFGPGTRLTVT.

This sequence joins TRBV15 and TRBJ2-5, with a weak D call TRBD1 (5 bases). Looked up from germline, CDR1 is LNHNV and CDR2 is YYDKDF (reference sequence). V lost 0 bases and J lost 2, with 10 bases in between. CDR3 length: 15 amino acids. This chain's CDR3 is CATSRDGANQETQYF. In DNA form, the CDR3 reads TGTGCCACCAGCAGAGATGGGGCAAATCAAGAGACCCAGTACTTC.